This T cell receptor beta chain was sequenced for a study of blood T cell repertoires in COVID-19. About the study: Italy, Spain and the United States were the sources of the convalescent and acute COVID-19 samples. The analysed material was cDNA or gDNA that came from T cells, B-cell-depleted T cells, or PBMCs.

From germline, CDR1 is SGHTA and CDR2 FQGNSA. Trimming took off 5 bases at V and 2 bases at J, with 15 bases between the two ends. The CDR3 totals 16 residues. Original methodology: Quantification of nucleated cells was approximated via reference gene primer amplification. Only in-frame clones appear in the TCRdb table, and some are missing; sequencing was by immunoSEQ multiplex PCR. For V, J and clone size, that table is used; D and trimming come from the DNA. The data contain 300,000 to 400,000 clones, around nine tenths of them singletons. The clonotype comes from a human donor in a cohort sampled during active COVID-19. This chain uses TRBV7-2 with TRBJ2-2, with D uncertain. The sequencing sample was made of peripheral blood. For the CDR3, the DNA is TGTGCCAGCAGCAACCTGGTCACAACCAACACCGGGGAGCTGTTTTTT. Translated: CASSNLVTTNTGELFF.